This T cell receptor beta chain emerged from a study of human T cells and chemical hapten exposure. Study details: Donors were sensitized with 2% DPC on the upper inner arm.

TCRdb reprocessed the RACE reads via MiXCR and lists one record per CDR3 protein. This sample has 100,000 to 150,000 distinct CDR3 sequences, with 13% found just once. Time point given: pre-sensitization, week 0. As to treatment: therapeutic diphenylcyclopropenone sensitization with weekly scalp DPC. The drawing of blood occurred before each patch test was applied. This material consisted of whole blood, taken in connection with sensitization to the hapten diphenylcyclopropenone (DPC). The clonotype comes from a woman aged 18-35 years with alopecia areata. Some clones in this sample may be carry-over from other donors' samples.

The DNA of the CDR3 is TGTGCCACCGAAGACAGACGAGGCACCGGGGAGCTGTTTTTT. Encoded protein: CATEDRRGTGELFF. The chain employs TRBV6-6 and TRBJ2-2; D may be TRBD1 (5 bases). This CDR3 is 14 amino acids long. Trimming took 10 bases from V and 4 from J, leaving 16 bases between them. Looked up from germline, CDR1 is MNHNY and CDR2 is SVGAGI (reference sequence).